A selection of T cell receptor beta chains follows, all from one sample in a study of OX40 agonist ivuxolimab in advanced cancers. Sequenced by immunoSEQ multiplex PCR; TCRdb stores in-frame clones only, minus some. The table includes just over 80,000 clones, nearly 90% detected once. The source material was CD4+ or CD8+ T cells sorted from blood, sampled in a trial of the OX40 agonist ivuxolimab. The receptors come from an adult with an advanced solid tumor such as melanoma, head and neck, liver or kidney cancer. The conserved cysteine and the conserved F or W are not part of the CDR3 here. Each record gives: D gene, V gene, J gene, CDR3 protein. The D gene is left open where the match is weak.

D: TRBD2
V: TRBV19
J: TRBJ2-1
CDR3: ASSMGASGMLGAYNEQF

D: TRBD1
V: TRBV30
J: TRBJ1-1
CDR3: ACSRQGAEAF

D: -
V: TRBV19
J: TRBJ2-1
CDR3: ASSIGPIRGVKVEQF

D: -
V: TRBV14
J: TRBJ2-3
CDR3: ASSQEQGLAGADTQY

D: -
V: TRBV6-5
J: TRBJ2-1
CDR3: ASSSYGTRNEQF

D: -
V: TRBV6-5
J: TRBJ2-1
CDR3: ASSYSSLRFYNEQF

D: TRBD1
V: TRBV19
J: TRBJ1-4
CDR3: ASSILLGTGNEKLF

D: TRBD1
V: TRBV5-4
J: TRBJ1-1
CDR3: ALGSGGPHRNTEAF

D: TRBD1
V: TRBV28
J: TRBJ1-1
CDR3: ASSTYGQGGTEAF

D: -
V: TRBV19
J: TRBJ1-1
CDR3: ASSIWTNMNTEAF

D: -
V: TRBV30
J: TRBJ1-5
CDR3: AWSAGGARQPQH

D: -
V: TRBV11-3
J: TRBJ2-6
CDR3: ASSRSSGANVLT

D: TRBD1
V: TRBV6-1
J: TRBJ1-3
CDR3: ASSELTGAGNTIY

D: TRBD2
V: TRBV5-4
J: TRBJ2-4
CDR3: ASSSGLAGANIQY

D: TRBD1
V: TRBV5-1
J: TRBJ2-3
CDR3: ASSLGRTGNTDTQY

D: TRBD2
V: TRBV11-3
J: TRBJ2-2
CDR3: ASSLDTSGSGPTGELF

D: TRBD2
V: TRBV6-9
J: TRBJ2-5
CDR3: ASSYSIRIWRGGQETQY

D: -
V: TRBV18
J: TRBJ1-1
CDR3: ASSPVGSTEAF

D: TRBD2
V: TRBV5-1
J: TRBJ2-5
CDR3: ASSLDPSGANQETQY

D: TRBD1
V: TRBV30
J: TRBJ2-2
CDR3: AWGTGGTGELF